This TCR beta chain was identified in a study of control samples from healthy donors and cancer patients. Method: immunoSEQ multiplex PCR; TCRdb's copy keeps in-frame clones and lacks some. The table shows roughly 92,000 clones, with more than 85% occurring only once. After removal of 10 bases from V and 4 bases from J, the junction contained 5 bases not matched to a gene. Per the germline V gene, CDR1 is SNHLY and CDR2 is FYNNEI. This CDR3 has 12 amino acids. Sequencing was done on a sample of blood. V and J are TRBV2 and TRBJ1-2; 8 nucleotides line up with TRBD1. This receptor was obtained from a woman between 45 and 65 years old in good health. The CDR3 reads CATRGLGYGYTF. For the CDR3, the DNA is TGTGCCACCAGGGGGCTCGGCTATGGCTACACCTTC.